This T cell receptor beta chain was retrieved from a study of OX40 agonist ivuxolimab in advanced cancers. Study-level background: Patients took ivuxolimab, an agonistic anti-OX40 (CD134) antibody.

A history of autoimmune disease or systemic immunosuppression excluded patients. The assay was immunoSEQ multiplex PCR, and TCRdb's table has in-frame clones only and misses some. Found here are around 17,000 clones, more than 85% of them singletons; the top ten hold less than 9.5%. Trimming cost V 1 base and J 3 bases; bases outside gene matches: 6. The CDR3 totals 15 residues. Per the germline V gene, CDR1 is MNHEY and CDR2 is SVGAGI. The TCR sequence derives from an adult with an advanced solid tumor such as melanoma, head and neck, liver or kidney cancer. V is TRBV6-5 and J is TRBJ2-7; 7 bases match TRBD1. The sequences come from CD4+ or CD8+ T cells sorted from blood, collected in a trial of the OX40 agonist ivuxolimab. As DNA, the CDR3 is TGTGCCAGCAGTTACTACTACAGGGGTGACTACGAGCAGTACTTC. Translated: CASSYYYRGDYEQYF.